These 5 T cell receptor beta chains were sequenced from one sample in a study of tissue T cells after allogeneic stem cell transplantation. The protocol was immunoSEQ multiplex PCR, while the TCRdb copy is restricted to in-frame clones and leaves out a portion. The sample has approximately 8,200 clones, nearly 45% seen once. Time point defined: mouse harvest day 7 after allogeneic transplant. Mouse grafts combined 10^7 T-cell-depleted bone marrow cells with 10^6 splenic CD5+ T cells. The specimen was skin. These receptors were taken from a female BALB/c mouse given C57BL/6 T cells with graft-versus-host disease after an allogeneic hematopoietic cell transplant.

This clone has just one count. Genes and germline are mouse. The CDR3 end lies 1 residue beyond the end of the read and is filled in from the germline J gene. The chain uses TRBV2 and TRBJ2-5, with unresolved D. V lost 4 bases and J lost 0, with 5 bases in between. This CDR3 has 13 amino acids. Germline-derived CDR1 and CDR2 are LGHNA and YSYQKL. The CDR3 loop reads CASSPTNQDTQYF. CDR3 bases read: TGTGCCAGCAGCCCGACAAACCAAGACACCCAGTAC. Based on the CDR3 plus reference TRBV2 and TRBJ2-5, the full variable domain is DPKIIQKPKYLVAVTGSEKILICEQYLGHNAMYWYRQSAKKPLEFMFSYSYQKLMDNQTASSRFQPQSSKKNHLDLQITALKPDDSATYFCASSPTNQDTQYFGPGTRLLVL.

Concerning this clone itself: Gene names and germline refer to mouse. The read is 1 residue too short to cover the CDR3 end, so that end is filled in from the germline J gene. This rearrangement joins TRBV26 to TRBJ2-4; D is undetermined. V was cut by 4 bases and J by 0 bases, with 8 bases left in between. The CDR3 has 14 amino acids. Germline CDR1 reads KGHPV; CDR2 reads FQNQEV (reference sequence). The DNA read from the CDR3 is TGTGCCAGCAGTCGACAAATTAGTCAAAACACCTTGTAC. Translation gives CASSRQISQNTLY. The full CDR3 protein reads CASSRQISQNTLYF.

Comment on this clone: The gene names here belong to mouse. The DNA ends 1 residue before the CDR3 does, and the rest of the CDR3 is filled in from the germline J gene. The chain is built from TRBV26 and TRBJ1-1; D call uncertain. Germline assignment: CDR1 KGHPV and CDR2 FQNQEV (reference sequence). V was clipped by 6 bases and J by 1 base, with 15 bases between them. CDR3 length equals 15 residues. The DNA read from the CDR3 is TGTGCCAGCAGCCCTCGGGCGGTGAGGAACACAGAAGTCTTC. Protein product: CASSPRAVRNTEVF. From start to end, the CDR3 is CASSPRAVRNTEVFF. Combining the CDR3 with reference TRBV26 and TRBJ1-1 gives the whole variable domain NSKVIQTPRYLVKGQGQKAKMRCIPEKGHPVVFWYQQNKNNEFKFLINFQNQEVLQQIDMTEKRFSAECPSNSPCSLEIQSSEAGDSALYLCASSPRAVRNTEVFFGKGTRLTVV.

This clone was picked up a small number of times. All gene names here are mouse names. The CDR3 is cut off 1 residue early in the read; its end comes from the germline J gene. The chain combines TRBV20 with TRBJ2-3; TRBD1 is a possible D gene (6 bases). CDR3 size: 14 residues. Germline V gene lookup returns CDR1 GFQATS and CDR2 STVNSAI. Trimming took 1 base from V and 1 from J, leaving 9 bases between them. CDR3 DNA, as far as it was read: TGTGGTGCTAGGGGGGCAGGGGGTGCAGAAACGCTGTAT. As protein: CGARGAGGAETLY. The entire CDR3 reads CGARGAGGAETLYF.

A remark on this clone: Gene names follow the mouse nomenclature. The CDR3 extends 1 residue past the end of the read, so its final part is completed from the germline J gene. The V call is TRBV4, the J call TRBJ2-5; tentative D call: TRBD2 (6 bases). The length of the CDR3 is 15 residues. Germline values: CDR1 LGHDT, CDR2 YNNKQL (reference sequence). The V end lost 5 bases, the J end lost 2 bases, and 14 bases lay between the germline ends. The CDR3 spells CASSARWGSQDTQYF. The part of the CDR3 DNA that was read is TGTGCCAGCAGCGCCCGCTGGGGTTCCCAAGACACCCAGTAC.